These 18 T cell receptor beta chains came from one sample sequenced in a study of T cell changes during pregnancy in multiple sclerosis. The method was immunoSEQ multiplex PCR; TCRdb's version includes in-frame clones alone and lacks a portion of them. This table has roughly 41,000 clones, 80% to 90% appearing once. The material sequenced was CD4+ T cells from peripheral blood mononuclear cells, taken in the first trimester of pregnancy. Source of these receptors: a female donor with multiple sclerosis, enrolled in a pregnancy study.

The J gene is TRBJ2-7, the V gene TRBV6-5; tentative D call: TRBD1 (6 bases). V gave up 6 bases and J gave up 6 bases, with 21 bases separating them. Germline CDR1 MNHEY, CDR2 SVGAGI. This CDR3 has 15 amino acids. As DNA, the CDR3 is TGTGCCAGCAGCCAAGGGGACAACCTCCGGGGCGAGCAGTACTTC. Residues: CASSQGDNLRGEQYF.

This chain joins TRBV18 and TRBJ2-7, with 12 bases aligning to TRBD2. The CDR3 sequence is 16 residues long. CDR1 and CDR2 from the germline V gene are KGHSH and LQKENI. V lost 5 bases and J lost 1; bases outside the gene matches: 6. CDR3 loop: CASSGATSGSSYEQYF. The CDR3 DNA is TGTGCCAGCTCAGGAGCGACTAGCGGGAGTTCCTACGAGCAGTACTTC.

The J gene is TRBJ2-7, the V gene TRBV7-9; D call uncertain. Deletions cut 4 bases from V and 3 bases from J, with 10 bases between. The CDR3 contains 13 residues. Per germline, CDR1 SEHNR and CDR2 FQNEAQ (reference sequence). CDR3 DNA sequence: TGTGCCAGCAGCTCCACCCACAGCTACGAGCAGTACTTC. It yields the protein CASSSTHSYEQYF. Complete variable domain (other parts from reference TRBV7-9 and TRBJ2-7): DTGVSQNPRHKITKRGQNVTFRCDPISEHNRLYWYRQTLGQGPEFLTYFQNEAQLEKSRLLSDRFSAERPKGSFSTLEIQRTEQGDSAMYLCASSSTHSYEQYFGPGTRLTVT.

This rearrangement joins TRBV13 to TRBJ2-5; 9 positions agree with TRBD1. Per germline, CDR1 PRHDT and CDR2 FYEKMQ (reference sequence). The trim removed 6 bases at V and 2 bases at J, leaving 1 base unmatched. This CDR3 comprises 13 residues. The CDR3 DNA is TGTGCCAGCAGGGGGACAGGGCAAGAGACCCAGTACTTC. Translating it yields CASRGTGQETQYF.

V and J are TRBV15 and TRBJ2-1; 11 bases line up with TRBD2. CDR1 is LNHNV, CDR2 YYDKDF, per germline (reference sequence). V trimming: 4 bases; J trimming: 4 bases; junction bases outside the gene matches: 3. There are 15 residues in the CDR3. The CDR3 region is CATSTLAGAYNEQFF. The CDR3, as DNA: TGTGCCACCAGCACACTAGCGGGAGCTTACAATGAGCAGTTCTTC.

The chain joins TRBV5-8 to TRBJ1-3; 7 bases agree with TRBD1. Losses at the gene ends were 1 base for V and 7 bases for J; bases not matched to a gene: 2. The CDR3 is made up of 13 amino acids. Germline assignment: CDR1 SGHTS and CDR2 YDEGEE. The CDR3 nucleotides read TGTGCCAGCAGCTTGAGAGGGGGCAACACCATATATTTT. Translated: CASSLRGGNTIYF.

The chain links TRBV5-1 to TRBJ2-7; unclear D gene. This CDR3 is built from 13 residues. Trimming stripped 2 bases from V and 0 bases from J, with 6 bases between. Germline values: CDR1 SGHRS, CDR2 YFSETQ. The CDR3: CASSFLSSYEQYF. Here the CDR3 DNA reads TGCGCCAGCAGCTTCCTAAGCTCCTACGAGCAGTACTTC.

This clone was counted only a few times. CDR3 sequence (DNA): TGTGCCAGCAGCTTAGGAGGGATCACAGATACGCAGTATTTT. Amino acids: CASSLGGITDTQYF. The chain links TRBV7-9 to TRBJ2-3, with D perhaps matching TRBD2 (5 bases). CDR1 and CDR2 from the germline V gene are SEHNR and FQNEAQ (reference sequence). Trimming stripped 1 base from V and 2 bases from J, with 7 bases between. The CDR3 extends over 14 amino acids.

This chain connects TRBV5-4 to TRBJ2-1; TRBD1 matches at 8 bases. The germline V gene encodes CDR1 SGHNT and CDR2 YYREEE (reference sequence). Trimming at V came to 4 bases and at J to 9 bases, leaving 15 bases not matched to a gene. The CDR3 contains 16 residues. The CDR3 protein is CASSINSRGQKSEQFF. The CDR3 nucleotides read TGTGCCAGCAGCATAAACTCCAGGGGGCAAAAGAGTGAGCAGTTCTTC.

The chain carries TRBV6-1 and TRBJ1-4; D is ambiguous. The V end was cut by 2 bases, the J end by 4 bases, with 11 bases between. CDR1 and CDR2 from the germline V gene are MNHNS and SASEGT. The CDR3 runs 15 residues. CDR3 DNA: TGTGCCAGCAGTGAACACGGAGGATTTAATGAAAAACTGTTTTTT. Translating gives CASSEHGGFNEKLFF.

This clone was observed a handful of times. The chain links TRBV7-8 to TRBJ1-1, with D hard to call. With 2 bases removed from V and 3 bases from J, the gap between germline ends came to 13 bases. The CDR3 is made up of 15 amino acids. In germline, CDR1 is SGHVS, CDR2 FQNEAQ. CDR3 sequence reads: CASSLRRVSDTEAFF. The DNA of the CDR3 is TGTGCCAGCAGCTTACGGAGGGTTTCGGACACTGAAGCTTTCTTT.

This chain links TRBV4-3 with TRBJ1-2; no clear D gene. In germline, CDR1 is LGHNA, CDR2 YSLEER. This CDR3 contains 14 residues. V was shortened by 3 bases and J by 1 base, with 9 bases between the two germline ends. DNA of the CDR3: TGCGCCAGCAGCCAGGCGACACTTAACTATGGCTACACCTTC. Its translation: CASSQATLNYGYTF.

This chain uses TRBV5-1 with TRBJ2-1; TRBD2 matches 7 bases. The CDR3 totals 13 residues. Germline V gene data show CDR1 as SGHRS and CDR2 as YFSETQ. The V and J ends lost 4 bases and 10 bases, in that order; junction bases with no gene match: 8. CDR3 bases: TGCGCCAGCAGCATCCTAGCGGAGGGGGAGCAGTTCTTC. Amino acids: CASSILAEGEQFF.

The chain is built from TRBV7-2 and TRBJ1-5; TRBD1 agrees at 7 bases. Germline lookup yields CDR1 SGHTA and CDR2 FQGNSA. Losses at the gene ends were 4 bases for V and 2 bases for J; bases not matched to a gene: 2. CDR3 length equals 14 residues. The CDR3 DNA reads TGTGCCAGCAGCTCTCAGGGGGGCAATCAGCCCCAGCATTTT. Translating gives CASSSQGGNQPQHF.

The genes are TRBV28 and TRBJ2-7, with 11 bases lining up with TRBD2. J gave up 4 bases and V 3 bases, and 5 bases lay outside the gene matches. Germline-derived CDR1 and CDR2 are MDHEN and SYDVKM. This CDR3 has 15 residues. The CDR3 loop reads CASSLLTSGKYEQYF. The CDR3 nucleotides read TGTGCCAGCAGTTTGTTGACTAGCGGGAAGTACGAGCAGTACTTC. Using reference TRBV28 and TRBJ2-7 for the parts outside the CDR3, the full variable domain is DVKVTQSSRYLVKRTGEKVFLECVQDMDHENMFWYRQDPGLGLRLIYFSYDVKMKEKGDIPEGYSVSREKKERFSLILESASTNQTSMYLCASSLLTSGKYEQYFGPGTRLTVT.

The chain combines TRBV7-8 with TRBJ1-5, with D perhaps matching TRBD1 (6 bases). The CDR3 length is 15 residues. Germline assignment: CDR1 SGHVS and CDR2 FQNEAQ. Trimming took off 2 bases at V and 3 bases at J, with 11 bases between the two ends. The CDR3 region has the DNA TGTGCCAGCAGCTTATTGGGGGCGATCAATCAGCCCCAGCATTTT. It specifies CASSLLGAINQPQHF.

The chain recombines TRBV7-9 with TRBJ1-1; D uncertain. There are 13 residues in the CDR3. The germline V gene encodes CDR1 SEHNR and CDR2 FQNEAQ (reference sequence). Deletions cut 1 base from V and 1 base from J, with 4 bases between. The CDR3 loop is CASSLEPNTEAFF. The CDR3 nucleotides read TGTGCCAGCAGCTTAGAGCCGAACACTGAAGCTTTCTTT.

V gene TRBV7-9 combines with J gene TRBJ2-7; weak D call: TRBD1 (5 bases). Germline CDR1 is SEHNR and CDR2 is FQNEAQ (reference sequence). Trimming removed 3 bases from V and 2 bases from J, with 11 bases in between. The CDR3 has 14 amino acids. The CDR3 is CASSFAGAPYEQYF. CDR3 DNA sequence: TGTGCCAGCAGCTTTGCTGGGGCCCCCTACGAGCAGTACTTC.